This T cell receptor beta chain was obtained from a study of blood T cell repertoires in COVID-19. Overall study context: Acute and convalescent COVID-19 samples came from the United States, Italy and Spain. PBMCs, B-cell-depleted T cells, or T cells were the source of the cDNA or gDNA that made up the material.

Original handling: Using reference gene primer amplification, nucleated cell counts were estimated. Assay: immunoSEQ multiplex PCR; the TCRdb copy retains only in-frame clones and omits some. D and trimming were read from the DNA, whereas the V and J calls and clone size are those reported in that table. The repertoire holds around 260,000 clones, with 86% as singletons. With 5 bases clipped from V and 5 bases from J, the junction kept 6 bases outside the gene matches. The CDR3 runs 14 residues. Germline V gene lookup returns CDR1 MDHEN and CDR2 SYDVKM. This sequence joins TRBV28 and TRBJ1-1; 9 bases are shared with TRBD1. The source is a young man with active or convalescent COVID-19. Sequenced material: peripheral blood. The CDR3, as DNA: TGTGCCAGCAGTCCTGGACAGGGGAGGACTGAAGCTTTCTTT. Translation: CASSPGQGRTEAFF.